This T cell receptor beta chain was profiled in a study of T cells after yellow fever vaccination. 5'RACE template switching added a universal primer site and UMIs to TCR cDNA. A single record per CDR3 protein comes from TCRdb applying MiXCR to the 5' RACE reads. The sample has around 600,000 distinct CDR3 sequences, roughly an eighth seen once; the top ten hold under 15%. Overall study results and limits: Clones that expanded after primary vaccination mostly reappeared after the booster (96% CD4, approximately 85% CD8).

J gave up 6 bases and V 2 bases, and 14 bases lay outside the gene matches. Germline CDR1 is DFQATT and CDR2 is SNEGSKA (reference sequence). The CDR3 is 17 residues long. As for this clonotype: Its matching antigen is unknown.

The chain is built from TRBV20-1 and TRBJ2-1, with 9 nucleotides matching TRBD2. The sample in question was PBMCs, obtained on the day of the yellow fever booster vaccination. This clonotype was obtained from a man in his thirties or forties who received the YFV17D yellow fever vaccine. The CDR3 sequence is CSARPLGGLASPNEQFF. In DNA form, the CDR3 reads TGCAGTGCTAGACCCCTTGGAGGACTAGCGTCTCCCAATGAGCAGTTCTTC.